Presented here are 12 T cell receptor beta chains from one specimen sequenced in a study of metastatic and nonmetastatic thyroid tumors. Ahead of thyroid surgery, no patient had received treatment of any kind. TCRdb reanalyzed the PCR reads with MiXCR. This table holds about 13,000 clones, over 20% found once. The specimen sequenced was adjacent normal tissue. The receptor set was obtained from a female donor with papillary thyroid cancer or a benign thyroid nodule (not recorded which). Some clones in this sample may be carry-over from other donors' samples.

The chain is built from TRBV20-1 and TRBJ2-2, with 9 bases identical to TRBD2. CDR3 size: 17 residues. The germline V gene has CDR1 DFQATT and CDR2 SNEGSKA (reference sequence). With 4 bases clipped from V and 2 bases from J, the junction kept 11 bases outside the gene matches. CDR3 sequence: CSAIVGLAGINTGELFF. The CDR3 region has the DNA TGCAGTGCTATAGTTGGCCTAGCGGGAATTAACACCGGGGAGCTGTTTTTT.

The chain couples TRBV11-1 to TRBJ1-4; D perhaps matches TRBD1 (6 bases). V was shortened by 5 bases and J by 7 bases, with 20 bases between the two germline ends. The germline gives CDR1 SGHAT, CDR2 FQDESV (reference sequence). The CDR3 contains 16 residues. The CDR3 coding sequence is TGTGCCAGCAGCCGGGACCCCGGACGAGGGGGTGAAAAACTGTTTTTT. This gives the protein CASSRDPGRGGEKLFF. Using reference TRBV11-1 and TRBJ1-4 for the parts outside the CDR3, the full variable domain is EAEVAQSPRYKITEKSQAVAFWCDPISGHATLYWYRQILGQGPELLVQFQDESVVDDSQLPKDRFSAERLKGVDSTLKIQPAELGDSAMYLCASSRDPGRGGEKLFFGSGTQLSVL.

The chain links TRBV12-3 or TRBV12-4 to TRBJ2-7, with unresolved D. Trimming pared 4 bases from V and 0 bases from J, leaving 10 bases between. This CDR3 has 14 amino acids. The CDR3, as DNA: TGTGCCAGCAGTTACCCGCAAAGCTCCTACGAGCAGTACTTC. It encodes CASSYPQSSYEQYF.

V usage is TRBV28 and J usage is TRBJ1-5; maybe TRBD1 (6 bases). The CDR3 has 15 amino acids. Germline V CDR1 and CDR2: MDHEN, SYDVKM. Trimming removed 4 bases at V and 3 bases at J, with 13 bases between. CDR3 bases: TGTGCCAGCAGTTATTGGGGGCGGGTCAATCAGCCCCAGCATTTT. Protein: CASSYWGRVNQPQHF.

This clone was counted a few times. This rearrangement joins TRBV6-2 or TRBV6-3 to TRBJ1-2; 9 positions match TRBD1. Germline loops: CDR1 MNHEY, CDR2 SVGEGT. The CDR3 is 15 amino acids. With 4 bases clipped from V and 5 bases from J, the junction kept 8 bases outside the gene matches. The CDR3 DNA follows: TGTGCCAGCAGTTTCTCGGGACAGGGATGGTATGGCTACACCTTC. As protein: CASSFSGQGWYGYTF.

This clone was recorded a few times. CDR3 coding DNA: TGTGCCAGCAGCCCAGGGGGGCTTGGGTATGGCTACACCTTC. Amino acid sequence: CASSPGGLGYGYTF. The gene calls are TRBV28 and TRBJ1-2, with 7 bases lining up with TRBD1. Germline assignment: CDR1 MDHEN and CDR2 SYDVKM. The CDR3 consists of 14 residues. Unmatched junction bases numbered 9, after V lost 6 bases and J lost 5 bases.

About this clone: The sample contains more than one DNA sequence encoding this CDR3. The CDR3 sequence is CASSSSGETDTQYF. CDR3 coding DNA: TGTGCCAGCAGCTCGAGTGGGGAGACAGATACGCAGTATTTT. This sequence joins TRBV13 and TRBJ2-3, with a possible D match to TRBD2 (5 bases). The V end lost 4 bases, the J end lost 3 bases, and 11 bases lay between the germline ends. The V gene's germline CDR1 is PRHDT and CDR2 FYEKMQ (reference sequence). This CDR3 has 14 amino acids.

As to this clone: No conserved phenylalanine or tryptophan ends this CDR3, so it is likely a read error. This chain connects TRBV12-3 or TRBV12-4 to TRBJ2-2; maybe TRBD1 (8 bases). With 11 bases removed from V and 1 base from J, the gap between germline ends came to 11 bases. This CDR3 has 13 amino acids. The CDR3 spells CAHRGGNTGELFK. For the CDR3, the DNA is TGTGCCCACAGGGGGGGGAACACCGGGGAGCTGTTTAAA.

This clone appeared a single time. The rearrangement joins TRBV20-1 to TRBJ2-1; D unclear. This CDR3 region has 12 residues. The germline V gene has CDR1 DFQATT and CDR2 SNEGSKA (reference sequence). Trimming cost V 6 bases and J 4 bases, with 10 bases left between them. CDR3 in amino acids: CSAREDYNEQFF. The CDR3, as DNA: TGCAGTGCCCGCGAGGATTACAATGAGCAGTTCTTC.

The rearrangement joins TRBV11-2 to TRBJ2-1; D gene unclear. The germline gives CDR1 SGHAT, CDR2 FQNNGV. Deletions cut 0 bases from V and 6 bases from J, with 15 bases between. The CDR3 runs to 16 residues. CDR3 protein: CASSLECVDLRNEQFF. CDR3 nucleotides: TGTGCCAGCAGCTTAGAATGTGTTGATCTCCGCAATGAGCAGTTCTTC. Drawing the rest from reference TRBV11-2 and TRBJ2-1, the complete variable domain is EAGVAQSPRYKIIEKRQSVAFWCNPISGHATLYWYQQILGQGPKLLIQFQNNGVVDDSQLPKDRFSAERLKGVDSTLKIQPAKLEDSAVYLCASSLECVDLRNEQFFGPGTRLTVL.

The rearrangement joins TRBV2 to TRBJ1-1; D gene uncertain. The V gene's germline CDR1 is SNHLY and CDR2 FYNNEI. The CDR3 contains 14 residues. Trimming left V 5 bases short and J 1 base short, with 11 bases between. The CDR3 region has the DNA TGTGCCAGCAGTCCCGGGCATAGGAACACTGAAGCTTTCTTT. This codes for CASSPGHRNTEAFF.

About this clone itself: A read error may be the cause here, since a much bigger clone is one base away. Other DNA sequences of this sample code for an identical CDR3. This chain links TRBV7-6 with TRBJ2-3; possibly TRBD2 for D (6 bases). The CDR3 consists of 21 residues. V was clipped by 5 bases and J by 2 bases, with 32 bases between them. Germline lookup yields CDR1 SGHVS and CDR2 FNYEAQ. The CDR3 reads CASSASGAGEFLPGYTDTQYF. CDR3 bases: TGTGCCAGCAGCGCTTCGGGAGCTGGAGAGTTCCTCCCTGGCTACACAGATACGCAGTATTTT. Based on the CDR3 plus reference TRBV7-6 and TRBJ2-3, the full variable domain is GAGVSQSPRYKVTKRGQDVALRCDPISGHVSLYWYRQALGQGPEFLTYFNYEAQQDKSGLPNDRFSAERPEGSISTLTIQRTEQRDSAMYRCASSASGAGEFLPGYTDTQYFGPGTRLTVL.